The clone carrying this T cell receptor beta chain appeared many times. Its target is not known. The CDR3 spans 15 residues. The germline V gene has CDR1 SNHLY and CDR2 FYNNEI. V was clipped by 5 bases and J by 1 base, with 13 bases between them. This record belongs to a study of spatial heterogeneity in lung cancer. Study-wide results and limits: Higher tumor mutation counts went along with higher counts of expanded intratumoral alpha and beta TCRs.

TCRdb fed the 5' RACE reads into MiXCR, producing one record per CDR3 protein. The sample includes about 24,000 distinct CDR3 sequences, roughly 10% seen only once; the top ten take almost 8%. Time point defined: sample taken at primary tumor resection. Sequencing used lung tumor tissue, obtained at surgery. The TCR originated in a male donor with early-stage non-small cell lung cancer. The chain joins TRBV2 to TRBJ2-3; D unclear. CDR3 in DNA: TGTGCCAGCAGTTCTTCCCTAGGGCGCACAGATACGCAGTATTTT. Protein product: CASSSSLGRTDTQYF.